This T cell receptor (beta chain) appears in the sequencing data of a study of cytomegalovirus exposure and HLA in healthy donors. General study results and limits: TRBV6-2, TRBV6-3 and some other V segments were excluded as indistinguishable. Per published reports, the classifier diagnosed cytomegalovirus status with high specificity and sensitivity. As a later analysis showed, several of the most significant clusters appeared to be linked to common viral pathogens.

Trimming left V 3 bases short and J 6 bases short, with 8 bases between. Germline loops: CDR1 DFQATT, CDR2 SNEGSKA (reference sequence). The CDR3 sequence is 11 residues long. With 60 Vbeta and 13 Jbeta primers, the PCR was carried out. TCRdb's copy holds only in-frame clones and misses some; the assay was immunoSEQ multiplex PCR. The repertoire table contains 56,000 or so clones. Comments on this clone: The antigen remains undetermined.

Healthy bone marrow donors made up the cohort. The sample was PBMCs. The TCR sequence derives from a female donor in good health and CMV-seronegative. The chain uses TRBV20-1 and TRBJ1-1, with D perhaps matching TRBD1 (5 bases). CDR3 nucleotide sequence: TGCAGTGCTAGCAGGGCTCCTGAAGCTTTCTTT. This sequence encodes CSASRAPEAFF.